This T cell receptor beta chain is drawn from a study of shared clonotypes between healthy human individuals. Overall study results and limits: Between four donors, naive CD4 clonotypes were shared at a level of about 5%.

A CD45RA-negative memory subset and a CD45RA+ naive subset were separated from the CD4+ cells. On this clone: Its matching antigen is unknown.

Repertoires were generated with immunoSEQ multiplex PCR, while TCRdb's copy carries only in-frame clones and drops some. The top ten hold over 0.8% of the sample, which has about 1.1 million clones, approximately 80% seen once. This sequence originates from a man aged 18 to 30 in good health. Some clones in this sample may be carry-over from other donors' samples. The sequencing sample was made of memory CD4+ T cells from PBMCs. Subset given: CD45RA-negative fraction.

The CDR3 nucleotides read TGTGCCAGCAGTGAAGCGATTCTCCGGACACCGAACACTGAAGCTTTCTTT. Amino acids: CASSEAILRTPNTEAFF. This chain connects TRBV6-1 to TRBJ1-1; D is perhaps TRBD1 (5 bases). Trimming removed 0 bases at V and 1 base at J, with 15 bases between. Germline V gene sequence: CDR1 MNHNS, CDR2 SASEGT. CDR3 size: 17 residues.